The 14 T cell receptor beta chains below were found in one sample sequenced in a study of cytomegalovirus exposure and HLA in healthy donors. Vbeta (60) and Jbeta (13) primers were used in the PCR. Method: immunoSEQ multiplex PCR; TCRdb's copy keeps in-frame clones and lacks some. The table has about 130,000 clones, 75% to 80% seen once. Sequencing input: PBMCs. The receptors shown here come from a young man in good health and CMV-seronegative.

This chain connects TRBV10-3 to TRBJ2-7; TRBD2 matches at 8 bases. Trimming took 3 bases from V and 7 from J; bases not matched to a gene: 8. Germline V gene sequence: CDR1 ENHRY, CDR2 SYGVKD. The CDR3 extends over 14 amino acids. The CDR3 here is CAISDGTSGGEQYF. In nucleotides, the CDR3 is TGTGCCATCAGTGACGGGACTAGTGGTGGGGAGCAGTACTTC.

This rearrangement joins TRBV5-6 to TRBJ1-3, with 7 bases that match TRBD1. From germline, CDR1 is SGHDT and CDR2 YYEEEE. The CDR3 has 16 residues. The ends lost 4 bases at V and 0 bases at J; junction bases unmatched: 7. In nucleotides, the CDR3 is TGTGCCAGCAGCCCGACAGGGCCCTCCTCTGGAAACACCATATATTTT. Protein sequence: CASSPTGPSSGNTIYF.

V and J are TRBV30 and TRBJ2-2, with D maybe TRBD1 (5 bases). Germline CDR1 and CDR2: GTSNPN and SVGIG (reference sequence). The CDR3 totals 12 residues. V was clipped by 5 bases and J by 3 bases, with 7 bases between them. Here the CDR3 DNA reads TGTGCCTGGCAGGGCTACACCGGGGAGCTGTTTTTT. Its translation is CAWQGYTGELFF.

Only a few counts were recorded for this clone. CDR3 nucleotides: TGTGCCAGCAGTCTCGGGGGGACCTCTGGAAACACCATATATTTT. It is translated as CASSLGGTSGNTIYF. The chain carries TRBV5-4 and TRBJ1-3, with a weak D call TRBD1 (5 bases). V gave up 5 bases and J gave up 0 bases, with 12 bases separating them. Germline assignment: CDR1 SGHNT and CDR2 YYREEE (reference sequence). This CDR3 spans 15 amino acids.

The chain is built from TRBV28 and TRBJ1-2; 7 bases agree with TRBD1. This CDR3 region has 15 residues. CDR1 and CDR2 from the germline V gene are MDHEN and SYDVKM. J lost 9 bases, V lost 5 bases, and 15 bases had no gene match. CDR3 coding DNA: TGTGCCAGCAGTCGACCCGGACAGGCCACGGGGCGCTACACCTTC. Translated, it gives CASSRPGQATGRYTF.

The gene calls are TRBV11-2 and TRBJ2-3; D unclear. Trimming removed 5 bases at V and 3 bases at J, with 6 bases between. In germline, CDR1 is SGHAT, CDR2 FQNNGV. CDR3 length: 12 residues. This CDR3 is CASSPGTDTQYF. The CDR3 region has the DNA TGTGCCAGCAGCCCCGGGACAGATACGCAGTATTTT.

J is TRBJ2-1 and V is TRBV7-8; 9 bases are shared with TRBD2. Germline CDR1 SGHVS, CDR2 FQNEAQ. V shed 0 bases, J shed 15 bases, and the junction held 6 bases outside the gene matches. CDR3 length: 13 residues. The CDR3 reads CASSLAPGTSMFF. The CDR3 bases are TGTGCCAGCAGCTTAGCGCCAGGGACTAGCATGTTCTTC.

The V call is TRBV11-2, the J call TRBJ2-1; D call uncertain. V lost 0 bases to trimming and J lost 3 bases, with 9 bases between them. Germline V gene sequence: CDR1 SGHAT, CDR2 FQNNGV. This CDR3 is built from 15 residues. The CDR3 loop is CASSLEGYHYNEQFF. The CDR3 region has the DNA TGTGCCAGCAGCTTAGAGGGCTACCACTACAATGAGCAGTTCTTC.

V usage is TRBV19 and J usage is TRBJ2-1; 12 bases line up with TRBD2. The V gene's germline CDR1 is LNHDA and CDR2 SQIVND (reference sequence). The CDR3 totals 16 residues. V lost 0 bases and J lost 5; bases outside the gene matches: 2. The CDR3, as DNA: TGTGCCAGTAGTATAGATCTAGCGGGAGGGAACAATGAGCAGTTCTTC. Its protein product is CASSIDLAGGNNEQFF.

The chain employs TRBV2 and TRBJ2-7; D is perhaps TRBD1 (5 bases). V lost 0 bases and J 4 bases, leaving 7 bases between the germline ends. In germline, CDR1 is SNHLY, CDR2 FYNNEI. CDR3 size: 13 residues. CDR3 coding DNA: TGTGCCAGCAGTGAAGCGAACAGGTACGAGCAGTACTTC. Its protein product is CASSEANRYEQYF.

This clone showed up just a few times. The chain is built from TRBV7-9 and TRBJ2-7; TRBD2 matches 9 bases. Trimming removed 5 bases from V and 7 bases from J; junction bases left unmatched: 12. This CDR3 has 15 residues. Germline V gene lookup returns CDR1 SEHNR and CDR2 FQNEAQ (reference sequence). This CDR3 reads CASSRLREGAKEQYF. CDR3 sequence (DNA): TGTGCCAGCAGCCGACTGCGGGAGGGGGCGAAGGAGCAGTACTTC.

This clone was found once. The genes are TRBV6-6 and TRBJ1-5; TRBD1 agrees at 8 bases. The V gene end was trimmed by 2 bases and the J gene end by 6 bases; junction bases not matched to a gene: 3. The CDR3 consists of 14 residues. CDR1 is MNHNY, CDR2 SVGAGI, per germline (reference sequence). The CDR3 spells CASSYQGAIQPQHF. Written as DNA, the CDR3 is TGTGCCAGCAGTTACCAGGGGGCGATTCAGCCCCAGCATTTT.

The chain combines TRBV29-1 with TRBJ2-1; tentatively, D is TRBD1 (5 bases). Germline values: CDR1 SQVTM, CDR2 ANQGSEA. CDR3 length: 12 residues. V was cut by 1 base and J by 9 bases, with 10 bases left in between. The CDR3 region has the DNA TGCAGCGTTGAAGTCAGACAGATTGAGCAGTTCTTC. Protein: CSVEVRQIEQFF.

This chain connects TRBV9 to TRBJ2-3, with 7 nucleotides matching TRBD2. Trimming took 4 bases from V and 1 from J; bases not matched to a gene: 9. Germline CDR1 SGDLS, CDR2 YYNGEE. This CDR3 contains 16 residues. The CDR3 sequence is CASSIRGRGGTDTQYF. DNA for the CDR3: TGTGCCAGCAGCATTCGCGGGAGAGGCGGCACAGATACGCAGTATTTT.